The 7 T cell receptor beta chains reported below all come from one sample, sequenced in a study of T cell responses to AZD1222 COVID-19 vaccine. The data were produced by immunoSEQ multiplex PCR, yet TCRdb's version contains in-frame clones alone and is incomplete. The sample holds approximately 140,000 clones, approximately 93% seen once. This sample comprised peripheral blood, obtained on day 0 of MenACWY control vaccination. The receptor source for this set is an adult in good health.

The chain links TRBV24-1 to TRBJ2-2; TRBD2 agrees at 8 bases. The trim removed 2 bases at V and 5 bases at J, leaving 9 bases unmatched. Germline lookup yields CDR1 KGHDR and CDR2 SFDVKD. The CDR3 is made up of 17 amino acids. The CDR3 DNA reads TGTGCCACCAGTGATTACGGCCCGGGACTAGTGACCGGGGAGCTGTTTTTT. It encodes CATSDYGPGLVTGELFF.

This sequence joins TRBV27 and TRBJ2-3; D perhaps matches TRBD2 (5 bases). V lost 6 bases and J lost 8, with 12 bases in between. The CDR3 length is 12 residues. Looked up from germline, CDR1 is MNHEY and CDR2 is SMNVEV (reference sequence). CDR3 in DNA: TGTGCCAGCAGCTACATTGCGGGTACGCAGTATTTT. It specifies CASSYIAGTQYF.

V and J are TRBV7-2 and TRBJ1-3, with unresolved D. CDR3 length equals 15 residues. Germline V gene lookup returns CDR1 SGHTA and CDR2 FQGNSA. Trimming cost V 1 base and J 3 bases, with 10 bases left between them. DNA of the CDR3: TGTGCCAGCAGCTTAGAAGGTGGGAGTGGAAACACCATATATTTT. Translating gives CASSLEGGSGNTIYF. The variable domain in full, completed from reference TRBV7-2 and TRBJ1-3, reads GAGVSQSPSNKVTEKGKDVELRCDPISGHTALYWYRQSLGQGLEFLIYFQGNSAPDKSGLPSDRFSAERTGGSVSTLTIQRTQQEDSAVYLCASSLEGGSGNTIYFGEGSWLTVV.

The V gene is TRBV18, the J gene TRBJ2-3, with 7 positions matching TRBD1. The germline V gene encodes CDR1 KGHSH and CDR2 LQKENI. This CDR3 comprises 15 residues. The V and J ends lost 2 bases and 2 bases, in that order; junction bases with no gene match: 4. Written as DNA, the CDR3 is TGTGCCAGCTCACCAAAGACAGGGAACACAGATACGCAGTATTTT. Translated: CASSPKTGNTDTQYF.

The rearrangement links TRBV14 to TRBJ1-2, with a possible D match to TRBD1 (6 bases). Trimming pared 4 bases from V and 4 bases from J, leaving 10 bases between. The V gene's germline CDR1 is SGHDN and CDR2 FVKESK. The length of the CDR3 is 13 residues. CDR3 sequence (DNA): TGTGCCAGCAGCCCGGACAGCTTCTATGGCTACACCTTC. Its translation: CASSPDSFYGYTF.

V is TRBV18 and J is TRBJ1-1, with 7 bases identical to TRBD1. The CDR3 extends over 13 amino acids. J lost 2 bases, V lost 6 bases, and 3 bases had no gene match. Germline V gene data show CDR1 as KGHSH and CDR2 as LQKENI. CDR3 loop: CASSWDSNTEAFF. CDR3 DNA sequence: TGTGCCAGCTCTTGGGACAGCAACACTGAAGCTTTCTTT.

The chain couples TRBV6-1 to TRBJ1-5, with D possibly being TRBD1 (5 bases). Trimming cost V 2 bases and J 2 bases, with 10 bases left between them. This CDR3 comprises 15 residues. Germline-derived CDR1 and CDR2 are MNHNS and SASEGT. The CDR3 DNA reads as TGTGCCAGCAGTGAATGGGGGGTTGGCAATCAGCCCCAGCATTTT. Translating it yields CASSEWGVGNQPQHF.